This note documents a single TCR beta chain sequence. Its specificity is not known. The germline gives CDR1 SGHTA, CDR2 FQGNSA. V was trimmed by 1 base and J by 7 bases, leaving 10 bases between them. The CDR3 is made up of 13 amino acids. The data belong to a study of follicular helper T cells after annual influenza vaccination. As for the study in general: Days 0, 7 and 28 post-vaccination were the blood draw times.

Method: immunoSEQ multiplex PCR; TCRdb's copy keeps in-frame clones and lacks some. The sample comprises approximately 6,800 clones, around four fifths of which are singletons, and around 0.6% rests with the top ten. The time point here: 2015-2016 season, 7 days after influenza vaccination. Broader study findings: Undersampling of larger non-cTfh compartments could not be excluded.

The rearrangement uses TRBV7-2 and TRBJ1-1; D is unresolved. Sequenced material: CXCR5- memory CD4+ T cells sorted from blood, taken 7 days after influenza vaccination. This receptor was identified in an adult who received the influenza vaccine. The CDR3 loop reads CASSLVQRDEAFF. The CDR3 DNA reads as TGTGCCAGCAGCTTAGTCCAACGGGATGAAGCTTTCTTT.